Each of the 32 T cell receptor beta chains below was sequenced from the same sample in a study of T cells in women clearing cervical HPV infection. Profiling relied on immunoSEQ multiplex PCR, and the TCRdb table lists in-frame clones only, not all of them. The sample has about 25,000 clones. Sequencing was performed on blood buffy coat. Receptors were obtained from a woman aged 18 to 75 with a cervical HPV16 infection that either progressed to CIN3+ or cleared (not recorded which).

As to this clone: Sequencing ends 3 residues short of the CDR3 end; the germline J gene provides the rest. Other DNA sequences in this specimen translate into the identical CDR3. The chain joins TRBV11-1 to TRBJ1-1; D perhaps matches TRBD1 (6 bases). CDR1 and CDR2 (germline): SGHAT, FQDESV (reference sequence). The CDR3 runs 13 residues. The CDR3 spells CASSLTGPMGAFF. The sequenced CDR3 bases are TGTGCCAGCAGCTTAACAGGGCCGATGGGC.

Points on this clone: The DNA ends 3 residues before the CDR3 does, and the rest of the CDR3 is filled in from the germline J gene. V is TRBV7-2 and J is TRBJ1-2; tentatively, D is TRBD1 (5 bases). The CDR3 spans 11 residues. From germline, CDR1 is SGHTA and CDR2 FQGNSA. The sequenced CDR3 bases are TGTGCCAGCAAGGCGGGGGATACC. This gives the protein CASKAGDT. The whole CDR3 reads CASKAGDTYTF.

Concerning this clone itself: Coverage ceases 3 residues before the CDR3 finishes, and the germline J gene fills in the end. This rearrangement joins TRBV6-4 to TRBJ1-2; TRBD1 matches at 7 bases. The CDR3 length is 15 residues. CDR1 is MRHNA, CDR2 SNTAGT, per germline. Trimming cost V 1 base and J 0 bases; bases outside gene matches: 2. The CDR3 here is CASSDWTGANYGYTF. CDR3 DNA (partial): TGTGCCAGCAGTGACTGGACAGGAGCTAACTATGGC.

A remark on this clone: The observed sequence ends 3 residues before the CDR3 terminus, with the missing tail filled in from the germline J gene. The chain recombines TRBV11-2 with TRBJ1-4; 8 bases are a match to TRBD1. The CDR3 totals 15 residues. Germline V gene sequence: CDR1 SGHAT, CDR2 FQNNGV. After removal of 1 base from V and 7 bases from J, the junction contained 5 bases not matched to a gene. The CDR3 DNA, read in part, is TGTGCCAGCAGCTTAGGGACAGGGAGTTTTGAAAAA. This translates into CASSLGTGSFEK. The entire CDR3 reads CASSLGTGSFEKLFF.

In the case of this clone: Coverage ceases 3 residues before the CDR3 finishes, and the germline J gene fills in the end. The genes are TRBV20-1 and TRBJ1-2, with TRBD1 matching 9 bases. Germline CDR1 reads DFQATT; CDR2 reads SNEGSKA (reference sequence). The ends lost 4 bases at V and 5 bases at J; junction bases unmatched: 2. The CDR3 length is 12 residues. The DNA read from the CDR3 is TGCAGTGCTAAGGACAGGGGTTATGGC. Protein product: CSAKDRGYG. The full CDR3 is CSAKDRGYGYTF.

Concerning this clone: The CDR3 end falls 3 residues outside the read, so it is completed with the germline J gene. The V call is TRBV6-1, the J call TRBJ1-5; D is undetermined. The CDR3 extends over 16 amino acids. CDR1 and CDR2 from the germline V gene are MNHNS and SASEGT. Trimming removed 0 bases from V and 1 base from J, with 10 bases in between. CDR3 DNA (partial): TGTGCCAGCAGTGAAGCGCGGCACGGAAGCAATCAGCCC. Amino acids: CASSEARHGSNQP. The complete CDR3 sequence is CASSEARHGSNQPQHF.

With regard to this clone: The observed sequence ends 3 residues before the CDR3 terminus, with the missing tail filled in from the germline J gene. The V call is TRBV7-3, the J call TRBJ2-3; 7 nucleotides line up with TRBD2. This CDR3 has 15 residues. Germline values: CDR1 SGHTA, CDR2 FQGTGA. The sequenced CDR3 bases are TGTGCCAGCAGCTCGCAGGGACTATACCAAGAGACG. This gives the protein CASSSQGLYQET. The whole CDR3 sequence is CASSSQGLYQETQYF.

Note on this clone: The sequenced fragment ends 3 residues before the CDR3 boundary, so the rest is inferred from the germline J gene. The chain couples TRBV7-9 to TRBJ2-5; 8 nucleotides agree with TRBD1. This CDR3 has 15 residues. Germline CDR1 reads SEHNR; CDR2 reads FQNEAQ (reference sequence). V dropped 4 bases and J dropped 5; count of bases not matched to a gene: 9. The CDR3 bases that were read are TGTGCCAGCAGCTCGGGACAGGAGGAGTCGGAGACC. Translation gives CASSSGQEESET. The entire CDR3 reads CASSSGQEESETQYF.

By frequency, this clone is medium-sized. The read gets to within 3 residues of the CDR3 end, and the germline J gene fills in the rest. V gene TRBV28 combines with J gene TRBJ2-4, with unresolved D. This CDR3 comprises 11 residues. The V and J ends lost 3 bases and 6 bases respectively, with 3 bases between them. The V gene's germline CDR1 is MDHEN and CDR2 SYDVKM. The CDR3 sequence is CASSFSNIQYF. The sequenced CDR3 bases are TGTGCCAGCAGTTTCTCAAACATT.

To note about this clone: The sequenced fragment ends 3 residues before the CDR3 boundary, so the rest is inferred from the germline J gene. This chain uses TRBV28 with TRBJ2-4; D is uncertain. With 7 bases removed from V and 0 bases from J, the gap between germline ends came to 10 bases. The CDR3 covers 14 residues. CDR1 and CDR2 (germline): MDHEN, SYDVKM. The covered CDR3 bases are TGTGCCAGCAACCACAGATTAGCCAAAAACATT. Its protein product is CASNHRLAKNI. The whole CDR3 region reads CASNHRLAKNIQYF. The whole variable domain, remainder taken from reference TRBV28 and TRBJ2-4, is DVKVTQSSRYLVKRTGEKVFLECVQDMDHENMFWYRQDPGLGLRLIYFSYDVKMKEKGDIPEGYSVSREKKERFSLILESASTNQTSMYLCASNHRLAKNIQYFGAGTRLSVL.

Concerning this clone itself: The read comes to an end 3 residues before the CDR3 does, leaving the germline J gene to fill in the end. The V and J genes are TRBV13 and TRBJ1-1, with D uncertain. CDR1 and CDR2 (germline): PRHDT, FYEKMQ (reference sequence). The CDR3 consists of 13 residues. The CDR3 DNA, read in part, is TGTGCCAGCAGCCCCTTGGCGCGGGGAGGA. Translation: CASSPLARGG. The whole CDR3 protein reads CASSPLARGGAFF.

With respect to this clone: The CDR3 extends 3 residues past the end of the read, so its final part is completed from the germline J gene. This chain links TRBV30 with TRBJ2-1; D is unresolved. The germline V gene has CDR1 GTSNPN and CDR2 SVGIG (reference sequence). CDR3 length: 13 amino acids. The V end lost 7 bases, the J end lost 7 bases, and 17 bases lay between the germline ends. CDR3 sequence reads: CASEGPSSNEQFF. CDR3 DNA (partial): TGTGCCTCTGAAGGGCCAAGTTCTAATGAG.

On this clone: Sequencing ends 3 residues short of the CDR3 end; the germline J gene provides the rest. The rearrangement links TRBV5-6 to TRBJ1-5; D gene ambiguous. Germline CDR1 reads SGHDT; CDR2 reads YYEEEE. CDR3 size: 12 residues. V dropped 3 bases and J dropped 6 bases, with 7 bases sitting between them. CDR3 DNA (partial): TGTGCCAGCAGCTCGGGGATTCAGCCC. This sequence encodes CASSSGIQP. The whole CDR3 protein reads CASSSGIQPQHF. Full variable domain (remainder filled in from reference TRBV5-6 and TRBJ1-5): DAGVTQSPTHLIKTRGQQVTLRCSPKSGHDTVSWYQQALGQGPQFIFQYYEEEERQRGNFPDRFSGHQFPNYSSELNVNALLLGDSALYLCASSSGIQPQHFGDGTRLSIL.

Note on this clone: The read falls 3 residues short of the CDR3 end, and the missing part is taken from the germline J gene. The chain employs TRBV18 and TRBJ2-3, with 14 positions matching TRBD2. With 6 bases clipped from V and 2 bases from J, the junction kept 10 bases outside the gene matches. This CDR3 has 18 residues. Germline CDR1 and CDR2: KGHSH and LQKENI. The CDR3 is CASSFQGTSGSTTDTQYF. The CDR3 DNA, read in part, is TGTGCCAGCTCCTTCCAGGGGACTAGCGGGAGTACCACAGATACG.

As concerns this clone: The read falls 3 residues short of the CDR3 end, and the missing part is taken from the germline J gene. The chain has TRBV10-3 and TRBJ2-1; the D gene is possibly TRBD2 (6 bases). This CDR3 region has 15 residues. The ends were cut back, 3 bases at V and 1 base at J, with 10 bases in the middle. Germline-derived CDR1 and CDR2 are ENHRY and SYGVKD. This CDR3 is CAISEPSASYNEQFF. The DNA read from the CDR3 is TGTGCCATCAGTGAACCTAGCGCGTCCTACAATGAG.

The DNA read from the CDR3 is TGCGCCAGCAGTGAGCCCAGTACAGGCTCCTACGAG. It is translated as CASSEPSTGSYE. The entire CDR3 protein is CASSEPSTGSYEQYF. The chain has TRBV10-2 and TRBJ2-7; D possibly corresponds to TRBD1 (5 bases). The read ends 3 residues early relative to the CDR3; the germline J gene fills the gap. The CDR3 is 15 amino acids. Germline loops: CDR1 WSHSY, CDR2 SAAADI. Trimming took off 2 bases at V and 0 bases at J, with 11 bases between the two ends.

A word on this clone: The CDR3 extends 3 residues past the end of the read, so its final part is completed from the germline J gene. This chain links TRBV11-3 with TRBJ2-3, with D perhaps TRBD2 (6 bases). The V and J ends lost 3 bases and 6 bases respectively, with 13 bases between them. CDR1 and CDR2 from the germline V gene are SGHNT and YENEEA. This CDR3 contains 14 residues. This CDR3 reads CASSFSGGLDTQYF. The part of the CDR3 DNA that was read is TGTGCCAGCAGCTTCTCCGGGGGTTTGGATACG.

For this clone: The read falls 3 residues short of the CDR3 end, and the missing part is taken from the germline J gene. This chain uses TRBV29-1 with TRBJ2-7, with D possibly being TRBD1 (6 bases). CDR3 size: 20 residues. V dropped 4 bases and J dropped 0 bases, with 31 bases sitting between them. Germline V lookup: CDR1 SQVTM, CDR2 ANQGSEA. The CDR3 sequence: CSVGFRFQGPIQLSSYEQYF. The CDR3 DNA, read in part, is TGCAGCGTTGGATTTAGGTTCCAGGGGCCTATCCAACTAAGCTCCTACGAG.

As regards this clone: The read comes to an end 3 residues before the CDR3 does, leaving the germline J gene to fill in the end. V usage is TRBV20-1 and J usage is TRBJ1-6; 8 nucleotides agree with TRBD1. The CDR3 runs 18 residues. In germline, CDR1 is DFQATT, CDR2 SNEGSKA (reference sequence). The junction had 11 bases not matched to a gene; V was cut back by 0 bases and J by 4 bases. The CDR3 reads CSARDAVGGQDYNSPLHF. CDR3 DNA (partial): TGCAGTGCTAGAGATGCCGTTGGGGGACAGGATTATAATTCACCC.

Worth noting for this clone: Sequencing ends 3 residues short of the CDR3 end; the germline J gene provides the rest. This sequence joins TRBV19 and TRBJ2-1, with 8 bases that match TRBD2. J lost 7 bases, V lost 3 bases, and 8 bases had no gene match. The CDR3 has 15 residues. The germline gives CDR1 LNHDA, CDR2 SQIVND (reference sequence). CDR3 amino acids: CASSIGTSLSNEQFF. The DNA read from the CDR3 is TGTGCCAGTAGTATCGGGACTAGTTTATCTAATGAG.

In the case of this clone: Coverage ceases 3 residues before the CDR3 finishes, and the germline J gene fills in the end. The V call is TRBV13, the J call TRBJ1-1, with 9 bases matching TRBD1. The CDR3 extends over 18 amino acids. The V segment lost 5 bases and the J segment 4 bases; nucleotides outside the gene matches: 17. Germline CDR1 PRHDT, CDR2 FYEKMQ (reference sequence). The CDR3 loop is CASSHPRRSGQGITEAFF. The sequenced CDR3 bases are TGTGCCAGCAGCCACCCACGGCGTAGTGGACAGGGGATCACTGAA.

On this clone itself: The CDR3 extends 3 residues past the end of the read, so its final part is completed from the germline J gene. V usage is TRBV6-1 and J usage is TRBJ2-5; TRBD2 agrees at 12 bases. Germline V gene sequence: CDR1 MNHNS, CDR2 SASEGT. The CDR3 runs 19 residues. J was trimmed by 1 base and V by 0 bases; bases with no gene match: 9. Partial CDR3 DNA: TGTGCCAGCAGTGAAGCTCCGGGACTAGCGGGTTCGGTCCAAGAGACC. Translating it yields CASSEAPGLAGSVQET. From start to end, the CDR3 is CASSEAPGLAGSVQETQYF.

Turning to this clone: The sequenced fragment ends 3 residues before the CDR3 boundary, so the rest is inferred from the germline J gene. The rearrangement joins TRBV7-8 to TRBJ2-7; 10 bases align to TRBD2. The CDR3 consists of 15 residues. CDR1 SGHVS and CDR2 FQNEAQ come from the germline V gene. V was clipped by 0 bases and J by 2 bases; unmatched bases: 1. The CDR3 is CASSLALAGAYEQYF. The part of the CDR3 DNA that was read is TGTGCCAGCAGCTTAGCTCTAGCGGGAGCCTACGAG.

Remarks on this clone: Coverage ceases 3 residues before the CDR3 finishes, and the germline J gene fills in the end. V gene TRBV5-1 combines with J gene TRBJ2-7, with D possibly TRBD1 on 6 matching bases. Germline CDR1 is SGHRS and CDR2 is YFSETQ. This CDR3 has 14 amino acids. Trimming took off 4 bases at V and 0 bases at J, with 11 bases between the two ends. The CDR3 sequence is CASSLGTLSYEQYF. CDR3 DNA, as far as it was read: TGCGCCAGCAGCCTGGGGACACTCTCCTACGAG.

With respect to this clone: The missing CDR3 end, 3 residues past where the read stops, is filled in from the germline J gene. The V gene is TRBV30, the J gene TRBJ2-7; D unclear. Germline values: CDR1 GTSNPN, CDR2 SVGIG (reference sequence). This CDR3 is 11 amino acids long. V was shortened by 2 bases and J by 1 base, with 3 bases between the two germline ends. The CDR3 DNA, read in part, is TGTGCCTGGAGTACTTCCTACGAG. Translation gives CAWSTSYE. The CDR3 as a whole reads CAWSTSYEQYF. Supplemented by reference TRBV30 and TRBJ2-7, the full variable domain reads SQTIHQWPATLVQPVGSPLSLECTVEGTSNPNLYWYRQAAGRGLQLLFYSVGIGQISSEVPQNLSASRPQDRQFILSSKKLLLSDSGFYLCAWSTSYEQYFGPGTRLTVT.

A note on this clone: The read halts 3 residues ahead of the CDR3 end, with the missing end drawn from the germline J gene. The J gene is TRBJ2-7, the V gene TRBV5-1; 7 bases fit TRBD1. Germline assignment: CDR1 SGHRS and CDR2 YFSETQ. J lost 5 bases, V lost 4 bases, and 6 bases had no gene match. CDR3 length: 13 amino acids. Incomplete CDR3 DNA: TGCGCCAGCAGCCCCCCCCAGGGGGACGAG. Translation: CASSPPQGDE. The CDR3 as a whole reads CASSPPQGDEQYF.

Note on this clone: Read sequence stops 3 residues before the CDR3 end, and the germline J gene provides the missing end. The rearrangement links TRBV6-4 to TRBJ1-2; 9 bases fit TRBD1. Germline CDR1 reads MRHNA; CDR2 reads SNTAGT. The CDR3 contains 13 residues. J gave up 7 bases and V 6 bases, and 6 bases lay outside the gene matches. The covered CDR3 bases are TGTGCCAGCAGACCGGGACAGGGAATTGGC. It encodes CASRPGQGIG. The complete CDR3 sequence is CASRPGQGIGYTF.

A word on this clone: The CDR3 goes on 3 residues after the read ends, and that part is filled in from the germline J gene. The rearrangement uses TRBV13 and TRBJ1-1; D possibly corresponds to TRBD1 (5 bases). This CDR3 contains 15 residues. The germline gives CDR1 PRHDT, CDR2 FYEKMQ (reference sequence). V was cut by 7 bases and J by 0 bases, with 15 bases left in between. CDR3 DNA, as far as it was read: TGTGCCAGCACCCGACCGGGGACTATGAACACTGAA. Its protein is CASTRPGTMNTE. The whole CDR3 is CASTRPGTMNTEAFF.

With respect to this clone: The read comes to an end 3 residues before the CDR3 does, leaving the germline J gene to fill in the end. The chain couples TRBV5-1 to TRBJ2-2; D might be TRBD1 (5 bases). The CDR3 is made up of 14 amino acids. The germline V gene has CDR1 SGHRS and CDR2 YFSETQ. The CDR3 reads CASSLGQINSPLFF. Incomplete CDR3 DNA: TGCGCCAGCAGCTTGGGACAGATCAATTCACCG.

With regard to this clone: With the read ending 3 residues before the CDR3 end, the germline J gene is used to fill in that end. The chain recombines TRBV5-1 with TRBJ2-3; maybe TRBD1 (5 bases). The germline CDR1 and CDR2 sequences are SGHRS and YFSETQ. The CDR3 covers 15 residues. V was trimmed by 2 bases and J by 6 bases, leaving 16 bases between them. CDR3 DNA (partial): TGCGCCAGCAGCTTAGGGCAGGGTCTAGGGGATACG. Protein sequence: CASSLGQGLGDT. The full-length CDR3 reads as CASSLGQGLGDTQYF.

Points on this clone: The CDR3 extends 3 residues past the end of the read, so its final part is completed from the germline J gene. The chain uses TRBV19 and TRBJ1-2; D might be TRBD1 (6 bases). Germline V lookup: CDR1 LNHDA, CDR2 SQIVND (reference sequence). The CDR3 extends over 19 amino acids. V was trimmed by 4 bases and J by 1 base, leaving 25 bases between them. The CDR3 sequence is CASSTKAPRQETLNYGYTF. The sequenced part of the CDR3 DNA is TGTGCCAGTAGTACAAAAGCCCCGCGACAGGAGACGCTTAACTATGGC.

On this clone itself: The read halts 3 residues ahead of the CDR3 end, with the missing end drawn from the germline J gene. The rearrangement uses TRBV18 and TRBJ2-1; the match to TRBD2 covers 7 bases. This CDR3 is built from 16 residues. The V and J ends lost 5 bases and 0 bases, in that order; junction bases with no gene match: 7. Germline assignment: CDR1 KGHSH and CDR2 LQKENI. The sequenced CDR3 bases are TGTGCCAGCTCATCCGTAGCGGGCCACTCCTACAATGAG. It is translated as CASSSVAGHSYNE. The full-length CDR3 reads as CASSSVAGHSYNEQFF.